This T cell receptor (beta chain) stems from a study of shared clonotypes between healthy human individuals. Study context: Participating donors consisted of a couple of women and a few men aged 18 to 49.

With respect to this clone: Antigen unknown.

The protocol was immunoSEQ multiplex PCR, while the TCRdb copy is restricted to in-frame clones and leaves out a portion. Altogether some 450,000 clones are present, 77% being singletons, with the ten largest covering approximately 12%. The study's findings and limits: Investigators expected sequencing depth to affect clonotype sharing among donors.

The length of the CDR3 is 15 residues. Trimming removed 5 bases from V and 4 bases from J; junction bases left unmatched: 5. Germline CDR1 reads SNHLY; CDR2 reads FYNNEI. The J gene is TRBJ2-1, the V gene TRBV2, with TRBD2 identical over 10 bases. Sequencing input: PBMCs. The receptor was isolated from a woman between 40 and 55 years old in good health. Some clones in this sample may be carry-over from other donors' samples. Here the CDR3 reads CASSQTSGSYNEQFF. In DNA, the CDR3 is TGTGCCAGCAGTCAGACTAGCGGGTCATACAATGAGCAGTTCTTC.